Here is one T cell receptor (beta chain) with its context. The antigen is undetermined. This entry is derived from a study of graft-versus-host responses after intestinal transplantation. About the research overall: Induction using anti-thymocyte globulin, followed by tacrolimus and steroids for approximately 3 years, was given to all recipients.

Trimming took 4 bases from V and 3 from J; bases not matched to a gene: 5. Germline CDR1 is SNHLY and CDR2 is FYNNEI. The CDR3 loop spans 17 amino acids. The assay was immunoSEQ multiplex PCR, and TCRdb's table has in-frame clones only and misses some. The sample gives about 96,000 clones, around 90% of which show up once; 0.3% to 0.35% is in the top ten. Overall study results and limits: The highest levels of circulating GvH clones went along with early declines in HvG clones after transplant. Graft-donor T cell macrochimerism coincided with high graft-versus-host to host-versus-graft clonal ratios in allografts.

The V and J genes are TRBV2 and TRBJ2-1; TRBD2 agrees at 14 bases. This clonotype was sampled from a human donor who received an intestinal transplant. The starting material was unstimulated CD4+ T cells sorted from spleen or lymph node cells, obtained before intestinal transplant. The CDR3 sequence: CASSVTTSGRVYNEQFF. The CDR3 region has the DNA TGTGCCAGCAGTGTGACGACTAGCGGGAGGGTCTACAATGAGCAGTTCTTC.